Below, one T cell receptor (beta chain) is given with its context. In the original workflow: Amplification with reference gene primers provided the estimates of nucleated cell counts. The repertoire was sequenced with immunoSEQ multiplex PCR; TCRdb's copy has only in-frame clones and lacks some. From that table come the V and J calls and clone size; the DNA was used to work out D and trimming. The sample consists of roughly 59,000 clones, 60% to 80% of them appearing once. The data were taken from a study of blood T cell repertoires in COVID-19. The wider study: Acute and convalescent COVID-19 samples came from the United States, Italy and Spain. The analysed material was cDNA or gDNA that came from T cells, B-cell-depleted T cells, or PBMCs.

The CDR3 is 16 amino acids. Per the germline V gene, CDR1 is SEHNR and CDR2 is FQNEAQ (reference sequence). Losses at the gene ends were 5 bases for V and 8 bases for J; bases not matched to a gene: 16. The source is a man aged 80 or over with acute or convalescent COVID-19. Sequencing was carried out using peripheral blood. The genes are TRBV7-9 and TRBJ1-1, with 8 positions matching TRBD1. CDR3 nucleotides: TGTGCCAGCAGCCGACCTCTCGGGCAGGGGGCGGTCGAAGCTTTCTTT. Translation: CASSRPLGQGAVEAFF.